The 21 T cell receptor beta chains below all came from one sample that was sequenced in a study of blood T cell repertoires in COVID-19. The assay was immunoSEQ multiplex PCR, and TCRdb's table has in-frame clones only and misses some. This table has under 95,000 clones, roughly nine tenths appearing once. The sequencing sample was made of peripheral blood. The receptor source for this set is a man aged 55 to 70 with acute or convalescent COVID-19.

The chain combines TRBV4-3 with TRBJ1-1, with 10 bases matching TRBD1. V lost 3 bases, J lost 10 bases, and 8 bases stayed unmatched. The germline gives CDR1 LGHNA, CDR2 YSLEER. CDR3 length equals 14 residues. CDR3 sequence (DNA): TGCGCCAGCAGCCATGCCGGGACAGGGGTCAGAGCTTTCTTT. Translated: CASSHAGTGVRAFF.

V and J are TRBV4-3 and TRBJ1-2; TRBD1 matches at 8 bases. Germline V CDR1 and CDR2: LGHNA, YSLEER. V dropped 2 bases and J dropped 5; count of bases not matched to a gene: 4. The CDR3 totals 14 residues. Here the CDR3 reads CASSQWTGLYGYTF. The CDR3 DNA follows: TGCGCCAGCAGCCAATGGACAGGGTTGTATGGCTACACCTTC.

This clone showed up just once. The chain links TRBV7-9 to TRBJ1-1; a possible D gene is TRBD1 (5 bases). CDR3 size: 15 residues. Deletions cut 3 bases from V and 1 base from J, with 12 bases between. Germline CDR1 is SEHNR and CDR2 is FQNEAQ (reference sequence). The CDR3 coding sequence is TGTGCCAGCAGCTTCTCAGGACAAACGAACACTGAAGCTTTCTTT. Translating gives CASSFSGQTNTEAFF.

V usage is TRBV19 and J usage is TRBJ1-6, with D possibly matching TRBD1 (6 bases). The V and J ends lost 1 base and 9 bases respectively, with 19 bases between them. This CDR3 is built from 17 residues. Germline V gene sequence: CDR1 LNHDA, CDR2 SQIVND (reference sequence). CDR3 bases: TGTGCCAGTAGTATAGCCCGGGGGGCAGGGATAAGTTCACCCCTCCACTTT. Encoded protein: CASSIARGAGISSPLHF.

J is TRBJ1-5 and V is TRBV28, with 7 nucleotides matching TRBD1. Looked up from germline, CDR1 is MDHEN and CDR2 is SYDVKM. V lost 10 bases, J lost 3 bases, and 9 bases stayed unmatched. This CDR3 region has 14 residues. CDR3 residues: CATSTGQDNQPQHF. The CDR3 region has the DNA TGTGCCACCTCGACAGGGCAAGACAATCAGCCCCAGCATTTT.

This chain links TRBV9 with TRBJ1-2, with TRBD1 as a possible D gene (6 bases). V was shortened by 1 base and J by 8 bases, with 21 bases between the two germline ends. CDR3 length equals 16 residues. The germline CDR1 and CDR2 sequences are SGDLS and YYNGEE. The CDR3 spells CASSVSPQGPNGGYTF. CDR3 coding DNA: TGTGCCAGCAGCGTATCACCACAGGGTCCCAACGGGGGCTACACCTTC.

CDR3 amino acids: CASAGFEKLFF. The CDR3 DNA follows: TGTGCCAGCGCAGGGTTTGAAAAACTGTTTTTT. This rearrangement joins TRBV7-9 to TRBJ1-4, with D possibly matching TRBD1 (5 bases). The germline gives CDR1 SEHNR, CDR2 FQNEAQ (reference sequence). This CDR3 region has 11 residues. The V and J ends lost 8 bases and 7 bases respectively, with 8 bases between them. Full variable domain (remainder filled in from reference TRBV7-9 and TRBJ1-4): DTGVSQNPRHKITKRGQNVTFRCDPISEHNRLYWYRQTLGQGPEFLTYFQNEAQLEKSRLLSDRFSAERPKGSFSTLEIQRTEQGDSAMYLCASAGFEKLFFGSGTQLSVL.

The chain links TRBV18 to TRBJ2-1, with 12 bases aligning to TRBD2. The CDR3 has 16 amino acids. V was clipped by 2 bases and J by 7 bases; unmatched bases: 6. Germline values: CDR1 KGHSH, CDR2 LQKENI. The CDR3 here is CASSPGTSGLGNEQFF. DNA of the CDR3: TGTGCCAGCTCACCAGGGACTAGCGGGTTGGGGAATGAGCAGTTCTTC.

The V and J genes are TRBV7-9 and TRBJ1-5, with TRBD1 matching 10 bases. Germline V lookup: CDR1 SEHNR, CDR2 FQNEAQ (reference sequence). V dropped 4 bases and J dropped 2; count of bases not matched to a gene: 2. CDR3 length: 15 residues. In nucleotides, the CDR3 is TGTGCCAGCAGCTGGGGGACAGGGGGCAATCAGCCCCAGCATTTT. Amino acids: CASSWGTGGNQPQHF.

This sequence joins TRBV6-5 and TRBJ1-1; D remains unclear. V lost 7 bases, J lost 0 bases, and 9 bases lay in between. The CDR3 consists of 13 residues. The germline CDR1 and CDR2 sequences are MNHEY and SVGAGI. Written as DNA, the CDR3 is TGTGCCAGCATCTATAGTATGAACACTGAAGCTTTCTTT. Amino acids: CASIYSMNTEAFF.

The CDR3 coding sequence is TGTGCCAGTAGTATTGGGGAGGGGGTCGCTTCACCCCTCCACTTT. Protein: CASSIGEGVASPLHF. V gene TRBV19 combines with J gene TRBJ1-6, with a weak D call TRBD1 (6 bases). V was clipped by 3 bases and J by 9 bases, with 15 bases between them. The CDR3 runs to 15 residues. The germline CDR1 and CDR2 sequences are LNHDA and SQIVND (reference sequence).

This sequence joins TRBV18 and TRBJ2-1; the match to TRBD2 covers 8 bases. The V gene's germline CDR1 is KGHSH and CDR2 LQKENI. V dropped 3 bases and J dropped 6; count of bases not matched to a gene: 4. The CDR3 loop spans 14 amino acids. CDR3 nucleotide sequence: TGTGCCAGCTCACCCGGACTAGCAGGCAATGAGCAGTTCTTC. This gives the protein CASSPGLAGNEQFF.

The chain has TRBV18 and TRBJ1-1, with D possibly being TRBD1 (5 bases). Germline-derived CDR1 and CDR2 are KGHSH and LQKENI. Between the trimmed V and J ends, which lost 5 bases and 0 bases, there was a span of 10 bases. This CDR3 contains 14 residues. CDR3 DNA sequence: TGTGCCAGCTCAGGGGGGGGATTGAACACTGAAGCTTTCTTT. This translates into CASSGGGLNTEAFF.

This clone was detected a few times. This sequence joins TRBV4-3 and TRBJ1-1, with D maybe TRBD1 (5 bases). The length of the CDR3 is 17 residues. V dropped 0 bases and J dropped 0 bases, with 14 bases sitting between them. The germline V gene has CDR1 LGHNA and CDR2 YSLEER. CDR3 region: CASSQDAGGFMNTEAFF. The CDR3 bases are TGCGCCAGCAGCCAAGATGCTGGGGGGTTTATGAACACTGAAGCTTTCTTT.

The gene calls are TRBV9 and TRBJ2-5; 7 bases are a match to TRBD1. Germline V gives CDR1 SGDLS, CDR2 YYNGEE. The CDR3 spans 13 residues. V was pared by 2 bases and J by 5 bases, with 3 bases of the junction left unmatched. This CDR3 reads CASSVNRGETQYF. As DNA, the CDR3 is TGTGCCAGCAGCGTTAACAGGGGTGAGACCCAGTACTTC.

V and J are TRBV6-6 and TRBJ1-4; maybe TRBD1 (5 bases). This CDR3 comprises 16 residues. Per the germline V gene, CDR1 is MNHNY and CDR2 is SVGAGI (reference sequence). Trimming removed 6 bases from V and 2 bases from J, with 16 bases in between. CDR3 in DNA: TGTGCCAGCAGGCGTGGGACTTTCGACACTAATGAAAAACTGTTTTTT. Translated, it gives CASRRGTFDTNEKLFF.

The chain links TRBV7-6 to TRBJ1-3, with a tentative D call TRBD1 (6 bases). CDR1 and CDR2 from the germline V gene are SGHVS and FNYEAQ. Trimming stripped 5 bases from V and 2 bases from J, with 16 bases between. The CDR3 consists of 16 residues. For the CDR3, the DNA is TGTGCCAGCAGCCTAAACAGGGCCGAGGCTGGAAACACCATATATTTT. This encodes CASSLNRAEAGNTIYF.

V usage is TRBV6-1 and J usage is TRBJ1-5; D possibly corresponds to TRBD1 (6 bases). V was shortened by 3 bases and J by 1 base, with 10 bases between the two germline ends. The CDR3 contains 15 residues. Germline CDR1 MNHNS, CDR2 SASEGT. The CDR3 loop is CASSEQQGSNQPQHF. The CDR3 DNA follows: TGTGCCAGCAGTGAGCAACAGGGAAGCAATCAGCCCCAGCATTTT.

This chain connects TRBV7-2 to TRBJ2-5; D is unresolved. There are 10 residues in the CDR3. Germline lookup yields CDR1 SGHTA and CDR2 FQGNSA. V dropped 11 bases and J dropped 6 bases, with 10 bases sitting between them. The CDR3 reads CAPPYKTQYF. The CDR3 DNA reads TGTGCCCCTCCCTATAAGACCCAGTACTTC.

The chain links TRBV2 to TRBJ2-5; 11 bases line up with TRBD1. Per the germline V gene, CDR1 is SNHLY and CDR2 is FYNNEI. The CDR3 extends over 17 amino acids. The ends lost 1 base at V and 4 bases at J; junction bases unmatched: 8. CDR3 protein: CASSEGKRTGGGETQYF. Written as DNA, the CDR3 is TGTGCCAGCAGTGAAGGAAAGAGGACAGGGGGCGGAGAGACCCAGTACTTC.

CDR3 DNA: TGCGCCAGCAGCCGAGACGACAGTTTATTCTATGGCTACACCTTC. Protein: CASSRDDSLFYGYTF. The gene calls are TRBV4-3 and TRBJ1-2; D may be TRBD1 (5 bases). Germline CDR1 is LGHNA and CDR2 is YSLEER. The V end lost 4 bases, the J end lost 4 bases, and 16 bases lay between the germline ends. The CDR3 is 15 amino acids.